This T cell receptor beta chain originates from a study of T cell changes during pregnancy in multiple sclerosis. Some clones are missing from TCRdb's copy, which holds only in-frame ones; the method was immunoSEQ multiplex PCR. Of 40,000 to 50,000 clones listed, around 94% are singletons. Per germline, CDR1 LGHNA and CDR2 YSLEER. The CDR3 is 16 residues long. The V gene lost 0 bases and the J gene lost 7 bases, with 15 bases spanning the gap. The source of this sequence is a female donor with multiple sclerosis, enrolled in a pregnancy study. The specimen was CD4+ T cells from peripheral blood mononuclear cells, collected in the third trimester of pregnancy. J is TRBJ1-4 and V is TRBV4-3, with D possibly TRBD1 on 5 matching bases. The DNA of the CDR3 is TGCGCCAGCAGCCAAGAACTGAGAAGGGGCTTTGAAAAACTGTTTTTT. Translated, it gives CASSQELRRGFEKLFF.